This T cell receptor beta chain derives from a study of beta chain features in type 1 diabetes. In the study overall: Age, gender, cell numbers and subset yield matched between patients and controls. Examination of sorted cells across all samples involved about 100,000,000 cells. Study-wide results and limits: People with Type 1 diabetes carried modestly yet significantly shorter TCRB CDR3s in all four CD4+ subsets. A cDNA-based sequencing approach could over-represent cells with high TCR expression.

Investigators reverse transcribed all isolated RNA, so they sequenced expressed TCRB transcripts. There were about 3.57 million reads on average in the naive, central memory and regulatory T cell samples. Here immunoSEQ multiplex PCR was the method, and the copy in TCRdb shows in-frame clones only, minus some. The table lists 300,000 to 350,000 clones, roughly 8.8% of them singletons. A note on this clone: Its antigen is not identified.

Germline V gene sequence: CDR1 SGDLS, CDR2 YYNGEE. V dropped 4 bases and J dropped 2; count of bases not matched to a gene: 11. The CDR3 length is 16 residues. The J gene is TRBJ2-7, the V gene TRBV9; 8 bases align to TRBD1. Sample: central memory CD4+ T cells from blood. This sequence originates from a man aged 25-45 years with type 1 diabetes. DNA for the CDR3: TGTGCCAGCAGCTCAGGTCCAGGGACAGGCCCCTACGAGCAGTACTTC. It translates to CASSSGPGTGPYEQYF.